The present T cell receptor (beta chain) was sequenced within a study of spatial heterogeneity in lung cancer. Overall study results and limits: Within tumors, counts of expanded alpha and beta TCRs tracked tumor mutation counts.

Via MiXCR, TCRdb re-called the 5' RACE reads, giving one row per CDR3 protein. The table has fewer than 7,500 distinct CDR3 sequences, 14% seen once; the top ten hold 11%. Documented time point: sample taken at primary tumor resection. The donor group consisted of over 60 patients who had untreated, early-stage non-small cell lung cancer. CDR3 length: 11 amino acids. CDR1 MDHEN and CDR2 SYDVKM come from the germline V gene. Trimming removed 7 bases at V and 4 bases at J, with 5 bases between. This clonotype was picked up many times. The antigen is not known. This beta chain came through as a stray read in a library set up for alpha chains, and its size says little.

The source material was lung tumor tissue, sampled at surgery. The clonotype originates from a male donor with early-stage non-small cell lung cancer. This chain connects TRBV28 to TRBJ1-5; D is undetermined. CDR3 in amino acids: CASMANQPQHF. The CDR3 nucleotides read TGTGCCAGCATGGCGAATCAGCCCCAGCATTTT.